This passage covers 30 T cell receptor beta chains from one sample sequenced in a study of blood T cells in healthy people across ages. The authors ran a second PCR of 7 to 11 cycles using a sample-barcoded 5' primer and a J-beta primer mix. TCRdb reprocessed the 5' RACE reads via MiXCR and lists one record per CDR3 protein. The sample records roughly 1,800,000 distinct CDR3 sequences, less than 50% being singletons. The specimen sequenced was blood. The receptors here all came from a woman in her thirties or forties in good health.

This chain uses TRBV20-1 with TRBJ1-2, with D perhaps TRBD1 (6 bases). This CDR3 is 14 amino acids long. Germline-derived CDR1 and CDR2 are DFQATT and SNEGSKA (reference sequence). Trimming removed 2 bases from V and 0 bases from J, with 10 bases in between. CDR3 sequence (DNA): TGCAGTGCTAGAAACCGGGACACTAACTATGGCTACACCTTC. Its translation is CSARNRDTNYGYTF.

In this sample, this clonotype turned up a few times. This chain links TRBV20-1 with TRBJ2-4, with D possibly being TRBD1 or TRBD2 (5 bases each). The DNA end is a closer match to TRBJ2-7, so the J assignment may be wrong. The CDR3 totals 15 residues. Germline lookup yields CDR1 DFQATT and CDR2 SNEGSKA (reference sequence). The CDR3 coding sequence is TGCAGTGCTACCACGCCGGGACGCCTTACCTACGAGCAGTACTTC. It codes for CSATTPGRLTYEQYF.

In its sample, this clonotype was seen a few times. The rearrangement links TRBV7-2 to TRBJ2-3; D is unclear. In germline, CDR1 is SGHTA, CDR2 FQGNSA. V dropped 4 bases and J dropped 1 base, with 12 bases sitting between them. The CDR3 contains 15 residues. CDR3 residues: CASSSYTPGTDTQYF. CDR3 nucleotides: TGTGCCAGCAGCTCCTATACCCCTGGCACAGATACGCAGTATTTT.

The chain joins TRBV7-2 to TRBJ1-2, with 9 bases identical to TRBD1. Per germline, CDR1 SGHTA and CDR2 FQGNSA. CDR3 length: 17 residues. V dropped 4 bases and J dropped 0; count of bases not matched to a gene: 9. The DNA for the CDR3 is TGTGCCAGCAGCTCACGCTCCGGGACAGGGACTAACTATGGCTACACCTTC. Translated: CASSSRSGTGTNYGYTF.

This clonotype was observed a handful of times. This sequence joins TRBV20-1 and TRBJ2-5; TRBD1 aligns across 8 bases. The CDR3 is 16 amino acids. V was pared by 6 bases and J by 5 bases, with 17 bases of the junction left unmatched. Germline CDR1 is DFQATT and CDR2 is SNEGSKA (reference sequence). The chain's CDR3 is CSASDRVISGGETQYF. In DNA, the CDR3 is TGCAGTGCCTCGGACAGGGTCATTTCAGGGGGGGAGACCCAGTACTTC.

The chain uses TRBV9 and TRBJ1-1, with D uncertain. The V and J ends lost 0 bases and 3 bases respectively, with 12 bases between them. The CDR3 runs to 15 residues. Germline loops: CDR1 SGDLS, CDR2 YYNGEE. The CDR3 nucleotides read TGTGCCAGCAGCGTAGAGCCTTCTCATGACACTGAAGCTTTCTTT. This translates into CASSVEPSHDTEAFF.

This clonotype was seen only a few times. The J gene is TRBJ2-3, the V gene TRBV7-2; D is perhaps TRBD2 (5 bases). Germline V gene lookup returns CDR1 SGHTA and CDR2 FQGNSA. Trimming took off 2 bases at V and 2 bases at J, with 11 bases between the two ends. This CDR3 is 15 amino acids long. This chain's CDR3 is CASSLTRSFTDTQYF. CDR3 DNA: TGTGCCAGCAGCTTAACTAGGTCATTCACAGATACGCAGTATTTT. The full variable domain, with the rest looked up from reference TRBV7-2 and TRBJ2-3, is GAGVSQSPSNKVTEKGKDVELRCDPISGHTALYWYRQSLGQGLEFLIYFQGNSAPDKSGLPSDRFSAERTGGSVSTLTIQRTQQEDSAVYLCASSLTRSFTDTQYFGPGTRLTVL.

This clonotype was recorded at least ten times. The chain employs TRBV27 and TRBJ2-3; D not resolved. Germline V gives CDR1 MNHEY, CDR2 SMNVEV (reference sequence). The V gene lost 3 bases and the J gene lost 0 bases, with 7 bases spanning the gap. This CDR3 is built from 14 residues. CDR3 coding DNA: TGTGCCAGCAGTTTTTCTTGGAGCACAGATACGCAGTATTTT. Its translation is CASSFSWSTDTQYF.

Comments on this clonotype: One end of the junction does not line up with germline, which may come from a read error. The CDR3 loop is CASSLAGDEKFF. CDR3 nucleotide sequence: TGCGCCAGCAGCTTGGCGGGGGATGAGAAGTTCTTC. V gene TRBV5-1 combines with J gene TRBJ2-1, with a tentative D call TRBD2 (6 bases). CDR1 is SGHRS and CDR2 is YFSETQ in the germline V gene. The CDR3 sequence is 12 residues long.

The V and J genes are TRBV15 and TRBJ2-3; the match to TRBD1 covers 8 bases. CDR1 and CDR2 (germline): LNHNV, YYDKDF (reference sequence). CDR3 length: 15 residues. The ends lost 1 base at V and 4 bases at J; junction bases unmatched: 4. As DNA, the CDR3 is TGTGCCACCAGCAGAGCTCCGACAGGGGCAGATACGCAGTATTTT. It translates to CATSRAPTGADTQYF.

This clonotype was observed once. V and J are TRBV28 and TRBJ1-5, with 9 bases fitting TRBD1. The germline CDR1 and CDR2 sequences are MDHEN and SYDVKM. Germline trimming cut 3 bases from V and 2 bases from J; bases unmatched to any gene: 5. This CDR3 comprises 16 residues. The CDR3 protein is CASSFSRDRGNQPQHF. The CDR3 DNA reads TGTGCCAGCAGTTTTTCTCGGGACAGGGGCAATCAGCCCCAGCATTTT.

This clonotype has more than one count but fewer than ten. V gene TRBV12-3 or TRBV12-4 combines with J gene TRBJ1-2; a weak D match, TRBD1 (6 bases). The germline V and J ends were trimmed by 6 bases and 4 bases, with 12 bases remaining between them. CDR3 size: 13 residues. CDR3 amino acids: CASSSGVTYGYTF. In nucleotides, the CDR3 is TGTGCCAGCAGCTCAGGGGTTACCTATGGCTACACCTTC.

The chain links TRBV6-2 or TRBV6-3 to TRBJ1-1; the D gene is possibly TRBD1 (5 bases). The CDR3 sequence is 12 residues long. The V end lost 6 bases, the J end lost 4 bases, and 9 bases lay between the germline ends. Germline V gene sequence: CDR1 MNHEY, CDR2 SVGEGT. The CDR3 coding sequence is TGTGCCAGCAGACCAGGGCCCACTGAAGCTTTCTTT. It specifies CASRPGPTEAFF.

This clonotype was seen only once. This chain connects TRBV9 to TRBJ2-1, with a possible D match to TRBD2 (6 bases). The CDR3 length is 16 residues. Per germline, CDR1 SGDLS and CDR2 YYNGEE. V dropped 1 base and J dropped 4 bases, with 15 bases sitting between them. CDR3 residues: CASSVTGVPSYNEQFF. The CDR3 bases are TGTGCCAGCAGCGTAACGGGGGTCCCCTCTTACAATGAGCAGTTCTTC. Filled out from reference TRBV9 and TRBJ2-1, the complete variable domain reads DSGVTQTPKHLITATGQRVTLRCSPRSGDLSVYWYQQSLDQGLQFLIQYYNGEERAKGNILERFSAQQFPDLHSELNLSSLELGDSALYFCASSVTGVPSYNEQFFGPGTRLTVL.

This clonotype was seen a few times. The chain couples TRBV12-3 or TRBV12-4 to TRBJ2-1; 12 bases align to TRBD2. The length of the CDR3 is 15 residues. V dropped 6 bases and J dropped 6; count of bases not matched to a gene: 6. The CDR3 loop reads CASRGSSGGGNEQFF. The CDR3 DNA reads TGTGCCAGCAGAGGATCTAGCGGGGGGGGCAATGAGCAGTTCTTC.

The chain employs TRBV4-2 and TRBJ2-4; 8 bases match TRBD2. J was trimmed by 7 bases and V by 0 bases; bases with no gene match: 8. This CDR3 region has 16 residues. The germline gives CDR1 LGHNA, CDR2 YNFKEQ. This CDR3 is CASSQEHGGALNIQYF. DNA of the CDR3: TGTGCCAGCAGCCAAGAGCACGGGGGGGCCTTGAACATTCAGTACTTC.

This clonotype was counted a few times. CDR3 region: CASSFGTPATNEKLFF. CDR3 sequence (DNA): TGCGCCAGCAGCTTTGGGACTCCAGCAACTAATGAAAAACTGTTTTTT. The V and J genes are TRBV5-1 and TRBJ1-4; weak D call: TRBD1 (5 bases). The germline gives CDR1 SGHRS, CDR2 YFSETQ. This CDR3 region has 16 residues. V lost 2 bases and J lost 0, with 11 bases in between.

This clonotype came up many times. This chain uses TRBV29-1 with TRBJ2-5; 8 nucleotides match TRBD1. The J call may be faulty, since TRBJ2-7 better matches the DNA end. Germline V lookup: CDR1 SQVTM, CDR2 ANQGSEA. This CDR3 comprises 11 residues. CDR3 nucleotides: TGCAGCGGGTCGACAGGGGTCGAGCAGTACTTC. Translation: CSGSTGVEQYF.

This clonotype has more than one count but fewer than ten. V is TRBV29-1 and J is TRBJ2-5, with 7 bases matching TRBD2. The CDR3 spans 13 residues. V was pared by 1 base and J by 4 bases, with 3 bases of the junction left unmatched. Germline assignment: CDR1 SQVTM and CDR2 ANQGSEA. The CDR3 DNA sequence: TGCAGCGTTGAAGGTGGGGAGGGAGAGACCCAGTACTTC. Protein product: CSVEGGEGETQYF.

The chain is built from TRBV6-1 and TRBJ2-3, with 13 positions matching TRBD2. Germline values: CDR1 MNHNS, CDR2 SASEGT. The J segment lost 6 bases and the V segment lost 4 bases, leaving 7 bases of the junction unmatched. The CDR3 has 16 residues. CDR3 bases: TGTGCCAGCAGTGGGACTAGCGGGGGCTTCTCGGATACGCAGTATTTT. It codes for CASSGTSGGFSDTQYF.

V and J are TRBV5-1 and TRBJ1-1; perhaps TRBD1 as D (6 bases). This CDR3 has 14 amino acids. Germline assignment: CDR1 SGHRS and CDR2 YFSETQ. V gave up 5 bases and J gave up 4 bases, with 15 bases separating them. CDR3 protein: CASSKGGQLTEAFF. Here the CDR3 DNA reads TGCGCCAGCAGTAAGGGAGGACAGCTCACTGAAGCTTTCTTT. Using reference TRBV5-1 and TRBJ1-1 for the parts outside the CDR3, the full variable domain is KAGVTQTPRYLIKTRGQQVTLSCSPISGHRSVSWYQQTPGQGLQFLFEYFSETQRNKGNFPGRFSGRQFSNSRSEMNVSTLELGDSALYLCASSKGGQLTEAFFGQGTRLTVV.

The chain links TRBV11-2 to TRBJ2-1; tentatively, D is TRBD2 (5 bases). The CDR3 is 13 residues long. Germline V gene data show CDR1 as SGHAT and CDR2 as FQNNGV. V lost 7 bases and J lost 8, with 15 bases in between. The CDR3 region has the DNA TGTGCCAGCACCCTAACTGACGGGGATGAGCAGTTCTTC. Encoded protein: CASTLTDGDEQFF. Based on the CDR3 plus reference TRBV11-2 and TRBJ2-1, the full variable domain is EAGVAQSPRYKIIEKRQSVAFWCNPISGHATLYWYQQILGQGPKLLIQFQNNGVVDDSQLPKDRFSAERLKGVDSTLKIQPAKLEDSAVYLCASTLTDGDEQFFGPGTRLTVL.

This chain connects TRBV7-2 to TRBJ2-5; no clear D gene. The germline V and J ends were trimmed by 4 bases and 5 bases, with 8 bases remaining between them. From germline, CDR1 is SGHTA and CDR2 FQGNSA. This CDR3 comprises 12 residues. CDR3 sequence reads: CASSSPSETQYF. In DNA form, the CDR3 reads TGTGCCAGCAGCTCCCCTTCGGAGACCCAGTACTTC.

The chain combines TRBV20-1 with TRBJ2-1; D unresolved. Germline V CDR1 and CDR2: DFQATT, SNEGSKA (reference sequence). The germline V and J ends were trimmed by 1 base and 15 bases, with 16 bases remaining between them. The CDR3 runs 12 residues. CDR3 residues: CSARGVAVVPFF. The CDR3 DNA sequence: TGCAGTGCTAGAGGTGTAGCAGTAGTCCCGTTCTTC.

This rearrangement joins TRBV20-1 to TRBJ2-7; the D gene is possibly TRBD2 (6 bases). V lost 2 bases, J lost 0 bases, and 11 bases lay in between. The CDR3 consists of 14 residues. Germline V gene data show CDR1 as DFQATT and CDR2 as SNEGSKA (reference sequence). CDR3 DNA: TGCAGTGCTAGAAGCGGGCTGAGCTCCTACGAGCAGTACTTC. Translating it yields CSARSGLSSYEQYF.

The chain uses TRBV2 and TRBJ1-1; 8 positions agree with TRBD1. V lost 9 bases, J lost 4 bases, and 10 bases stayed unmatched. Germline CDR1 and CDR2: SNHLY and FYNNEI. This CDR3 spans 14 amino acids. CDR3 DNA: TGTGCCAGTACCGGACAGGGATTGGGCACTGAAGCTTTCTTT. Amino acid sequence: CASTGQGLGTEAFF. The variable domain in full, completed from reference TRBV2 and TRBJ1-1, reads EPEVTQTPSHQVTQMGQEVILRCVPISNHLYFYWYRQILGQKVEFLVSFYNNEISEKSEIFDDQFSVERPDGSNFTLKIRSTKLEDSAMYFCASTGQGLGTEAFFGQGTRLTVV.

The rearrangement uses TRBV5-1 and TRBJ2-5, with TRBD2 as a possible D gene (6 bases). Germline values: CDR1 SGHRS, CDR2 YFSETQ. Trimming left V 5 bases short and J 2 bases short, with 13 bases between. The CDR3 contains 14 residues. The CDR3 loop reads CASRKGAGQETQYF. The DNA of the CDR3 is TGCGCCAGCAGGAAGGGAGCGGGTCAAGAGACCCAGTACTTC.

The rearrangement uses TRBV24-1 and TRBJ2-1; 7 bases line up with TRBD1. V shed 5 bases and J 3 bases; nucleotides not matched to a gene: 12. The germline V gene has CDR1 KGHDR and CDR2 SFDVKD. The CDR3 consists of 17 residues. The CDR3 sequence: CATSGDHRGSVYNEQFF. As DNA, the CDR3 is TGTGCCACCAGTGGGGACCACAGGGGAAGTGTCTACAATGAGCAGTTCTTC.

This clonotype has only a few counts. The chain uses TRBV27 and TRBJ2-5, with 7 bases aligning to TRBD1. This CDR3 spans 15 amino acids. CDR1 MNHEY and CDR2 SMNVEV come from the germline V gene (reference sequence). V lost 2 bases to trimming and J lost 4 bases; unmatched junction nucleotides: 7. CDR3 DNA: TGTGCCAGCAGTTTACTTGGCAAGGGGGCAGAGACCCAGTACTTC. Its translation is CASSLLGKGAETQYF.

The rearrangement joins TRBV6-5 to TRBJ1-6, with D maybe TRBD1 (6 bases). Trimming removed 6 bases from V and 5 bases from J, with 14 bases in between. The CDR3 has 15 residues. CDR1 and CDR2 from the germline V gene are MNHEY and SVGAGI. The CDR3 DNA reads TGTGCCAGCAGACCCGGGACAACAGATAATTCACCCCTCCACTTT. Protein sequence: CASRPGTTDNSPLHF.